This TCR beta chain emerged from a study of blood T cell repertoires in COVID-19. In the original processing: The assay estimated nucleated cells by amplifying reference gene primers. Sequencing was performed with immunoSEQ multiplex PCR; in TCRdb, only in-frame clones are kept and a portion is missing. V, J and clone size derive from that table, while D and trimming were established from the DNA sequence. The repertoire has 200,000 to 250,000 clones, 65% to 90% of them found once; the top ten carry about 5.1%. The Seattle site enrolled patients during active infection and followed them longitudinally. The CDR3 extends over 14 amino acids. With V trimmed by 7 bases and J by 9 bases, 11 bases remained unmatched. Germline V lookup: CDR1 MNHEY, CDR2 SVGAGI.

Material: peripheral blood. This sequence originates from a man between 50 and 59 years old with COVID-19, enrolled during active disease. This chain joins TRBV6-5 and TRBJ1-3; 8 bases map to TRBD1. This CDR3 reads CASNPGGTSSTIYF. The CDR3 DNA follows: TGTGCCAGCAACCCAGGGGGCACTTCGTCCACCATATATTTT.